This T cell receptor (beta chain) was sequenced for a study of CD8 T cells in ankylosing spondylitis. TCRdb ran MiXCR on the 5' RACE reads and lists one entry per CDR3 protein. The table lists about 160,000 distinct CDR3 sequences, 9.8% of them singletons. Trimming pared 8 bases from V and 8 bases from J, leaving 12 bases between. This CDR3 spans 11 amino acids. The germline CDR1 and CDR2 sequences are MNHEY and SVGAGI. This clonotype was observed a handful of times. J is TRBJ1-1 and V is TRBV6-5; maybe TRBD1 (5 bases). The source material was blood, either unsorted or a sorted T cell fraction (not recorded which). The TCR sequence derives from a female donor with ankylosing spondylitis or in good health (not recorded which). CDR3 in amino acids: CASGSQGEAFF. The CDR3 DNA reads as TGTGCCAGCGGATCGCAGGGAGAAGCTTTCTTT.